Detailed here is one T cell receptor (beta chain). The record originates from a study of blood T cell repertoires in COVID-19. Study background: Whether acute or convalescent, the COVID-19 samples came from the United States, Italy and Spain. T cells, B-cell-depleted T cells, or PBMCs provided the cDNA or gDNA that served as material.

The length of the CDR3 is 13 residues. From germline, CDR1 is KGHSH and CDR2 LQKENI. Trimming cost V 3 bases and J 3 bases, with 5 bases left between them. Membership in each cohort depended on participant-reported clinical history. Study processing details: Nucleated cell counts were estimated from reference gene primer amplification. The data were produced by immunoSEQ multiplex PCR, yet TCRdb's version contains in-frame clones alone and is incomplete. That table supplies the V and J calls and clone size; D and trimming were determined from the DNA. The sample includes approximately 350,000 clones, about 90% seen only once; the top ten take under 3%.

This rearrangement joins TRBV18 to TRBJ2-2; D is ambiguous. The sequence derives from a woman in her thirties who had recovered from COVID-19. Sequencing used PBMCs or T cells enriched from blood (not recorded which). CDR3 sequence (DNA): TGTGCCAGCTCACCCTTCGACACCGGGGAGCTGTTTTTT. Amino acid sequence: CASSPFDTGELFF.